This T cell receptor beta chain was identified in a study of regulatory T cells in long-lasting Graves disease. At the level of the study: Antithyroid drugs had been taken under 3 months by newly diagnosed Graves' patients. The study, taken as a whole, reports: Persistent Graves' disease cases displayed lower TCR diversity than newly diagnosed ones.

In its sample, this clonotype was seen many times. Its antigen is currently unknown. The junction differs from germline at one of its ends, possibly a read error. Germline CDR1 and CDR2: SGHTA and FQGNSA. The CDR3 is 13 residues long. As for time point: newly diagnosed GD, antithyroid drugs for less than 3 months. RNA isolated from PBMCs was used to make the TCR library. Both iRepertoire HTBI primers and Arm-PCR of CDR3 regions were used to build the TCR beta libraries. TCRdb reprocessed the multiplex PCR reads via MiXCR and lists one record per CDR3 protein. The data hold more than 400,000 distinct CDR3 sequences, with around 15% observed a single time. These data were also filed under a second study, of T cells in Graves' hyperthyroidism and ophthalmopathy.

This receptor was taken from a man aged 35 to 55 with Graves disease. The sequenced sample was peripheral blood mononuclear cells (PBMCs), obtained at new diagnosis, from a patient treated with antithyroid drugs. This rearrangement joins TRBV7-2 to TRBJ1-5; a possible D gene is TRBD1 (6 bases). CDR3 coding DNA: TGTGCCAGCAGTTTAGGGGGGCGGCAGCCCCAGCATTTT. Protein: CASSLGGRQPQHF.